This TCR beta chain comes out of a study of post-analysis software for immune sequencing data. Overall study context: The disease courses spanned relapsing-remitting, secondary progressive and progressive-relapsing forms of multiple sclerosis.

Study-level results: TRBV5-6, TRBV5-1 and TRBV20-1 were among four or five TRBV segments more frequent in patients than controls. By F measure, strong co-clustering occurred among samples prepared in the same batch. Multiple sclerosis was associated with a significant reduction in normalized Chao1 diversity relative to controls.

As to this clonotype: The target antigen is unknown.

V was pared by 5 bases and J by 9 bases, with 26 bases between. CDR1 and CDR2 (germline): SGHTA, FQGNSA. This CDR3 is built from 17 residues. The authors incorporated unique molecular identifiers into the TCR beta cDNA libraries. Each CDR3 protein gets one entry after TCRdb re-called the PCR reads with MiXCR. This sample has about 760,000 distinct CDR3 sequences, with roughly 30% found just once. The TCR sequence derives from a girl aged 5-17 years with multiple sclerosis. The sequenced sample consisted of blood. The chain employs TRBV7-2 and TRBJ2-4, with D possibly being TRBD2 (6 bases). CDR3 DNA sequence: TGTGCCAGCAGCCTGGGGAGGACTACCCGAGCCCATGGCATTCAGTACTTC. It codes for CASSLGRTTRAHGIQYF.